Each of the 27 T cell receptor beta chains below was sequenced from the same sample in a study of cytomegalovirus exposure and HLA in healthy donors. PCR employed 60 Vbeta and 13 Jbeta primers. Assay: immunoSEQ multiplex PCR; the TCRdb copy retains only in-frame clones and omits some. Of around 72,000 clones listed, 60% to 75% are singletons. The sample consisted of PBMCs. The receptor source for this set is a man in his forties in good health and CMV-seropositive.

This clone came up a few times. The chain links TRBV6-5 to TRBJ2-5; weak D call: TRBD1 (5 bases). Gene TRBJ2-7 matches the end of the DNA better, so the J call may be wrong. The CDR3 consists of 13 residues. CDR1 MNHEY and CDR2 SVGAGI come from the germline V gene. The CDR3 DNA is TGTGCCAGCAGAGTGTTTCAGGGCTACGAGCAGTACTTC. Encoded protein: CASRVFQGYEQYF.

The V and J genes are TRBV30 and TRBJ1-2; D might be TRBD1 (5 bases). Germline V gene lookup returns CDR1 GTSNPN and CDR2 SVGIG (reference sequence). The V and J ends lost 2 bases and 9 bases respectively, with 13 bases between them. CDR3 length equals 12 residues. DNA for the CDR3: TGTGCCTGGAGTTCCTCCCCAGGGCGCTACACCTTC. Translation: CAWSSSPGRYTF. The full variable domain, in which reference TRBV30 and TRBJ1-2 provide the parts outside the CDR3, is SQTIHQWPATLVQPVGSPLSLECTVEGTSNPNLYWYRQAAGRGLQLLFYSVGIGQISSEVPQNLSASRPQDRQFILSSKKLLLSDSGFYLCAWSSSPGRYTFGSGTRLTVV.

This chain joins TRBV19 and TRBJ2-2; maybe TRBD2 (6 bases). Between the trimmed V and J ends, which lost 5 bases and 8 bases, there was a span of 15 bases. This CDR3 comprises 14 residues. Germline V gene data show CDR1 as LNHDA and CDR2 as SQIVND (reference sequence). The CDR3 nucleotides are TGTGCCAGTAGTGCCCGAATTGCGGGGGGGGAGCTGTTTTTT. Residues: CASSARIAGGELFF. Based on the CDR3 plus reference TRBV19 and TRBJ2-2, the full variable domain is DGGITQSPKYLFRKEGQNVTLSCEQNLNHDAMYWYRQDPGQGLRLIYYSQIVNDFQKGDIAEGYSVSREKKESFPLTVTSAQKNPTAFYLCASSARIAGGELFFGEGSRLTVL.

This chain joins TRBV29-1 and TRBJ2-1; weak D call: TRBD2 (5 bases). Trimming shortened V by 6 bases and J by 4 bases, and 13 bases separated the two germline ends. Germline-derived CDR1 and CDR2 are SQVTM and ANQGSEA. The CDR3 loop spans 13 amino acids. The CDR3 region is CSVTTGIYNEQFF. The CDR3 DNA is TGCAGCGTAACGACGGGGATATACAATGAGCAGTTCTTC.

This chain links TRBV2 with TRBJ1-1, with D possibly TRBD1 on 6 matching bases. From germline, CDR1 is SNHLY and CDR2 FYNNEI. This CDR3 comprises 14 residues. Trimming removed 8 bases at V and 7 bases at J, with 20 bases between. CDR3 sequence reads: CASGGIGIRSEAFF. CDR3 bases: TGTGCCAGCGGGGGCATTGGGATCCGTAGTGAAGCTTTCTTT.

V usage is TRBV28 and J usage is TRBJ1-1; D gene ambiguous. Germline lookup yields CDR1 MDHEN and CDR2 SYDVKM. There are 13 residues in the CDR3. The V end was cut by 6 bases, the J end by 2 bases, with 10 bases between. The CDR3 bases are TGTGCCAGCAGCCTGCCAGTTAACACTGAAGCTTTCTTT. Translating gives CASSLPVNTEAFF.

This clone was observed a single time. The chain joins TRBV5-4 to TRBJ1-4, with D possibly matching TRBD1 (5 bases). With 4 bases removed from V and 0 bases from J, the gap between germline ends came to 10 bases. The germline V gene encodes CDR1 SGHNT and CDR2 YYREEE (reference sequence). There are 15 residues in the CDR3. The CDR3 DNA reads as TGTGCCAGCAGCCGACAGATTGCAACTAATGAAAAACTGTTTTTT. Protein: CASSRQIATNEKLFF.

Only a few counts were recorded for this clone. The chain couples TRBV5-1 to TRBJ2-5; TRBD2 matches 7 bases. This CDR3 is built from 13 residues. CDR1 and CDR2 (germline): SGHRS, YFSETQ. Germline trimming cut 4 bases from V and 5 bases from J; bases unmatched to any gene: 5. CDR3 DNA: TGCGCCAGCAGCGAGACTAGCAGTGAGACCCAGTACTTC. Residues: CASSETSSETQYF.

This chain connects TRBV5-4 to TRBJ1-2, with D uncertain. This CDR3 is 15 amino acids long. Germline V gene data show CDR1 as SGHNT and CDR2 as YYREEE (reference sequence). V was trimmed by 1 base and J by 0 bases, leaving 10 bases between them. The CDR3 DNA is TGTGCCAGCAGCTTGTGGGCGGGAACTAACTATGGCTACACCTTC. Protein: CASSLWAGTNYGYTF.

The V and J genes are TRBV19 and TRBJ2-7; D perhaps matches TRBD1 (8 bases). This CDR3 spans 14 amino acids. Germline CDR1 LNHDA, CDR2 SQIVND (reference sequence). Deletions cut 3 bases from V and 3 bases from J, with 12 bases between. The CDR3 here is CASSMGGTGYEQYF. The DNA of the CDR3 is TGTGCCAGTAGTATGGGGGGGACAGGCTACGAGCAGTACTTC.

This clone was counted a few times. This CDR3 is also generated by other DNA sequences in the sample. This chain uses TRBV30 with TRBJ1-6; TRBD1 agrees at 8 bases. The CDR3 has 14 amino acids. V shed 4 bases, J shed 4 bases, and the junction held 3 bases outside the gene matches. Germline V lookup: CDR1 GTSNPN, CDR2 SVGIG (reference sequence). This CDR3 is CAWNGQGYNSPLHF. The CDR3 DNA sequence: TGTGCCTGGAACGGACAGGGTTATAATTCACCCCTCCACTTT.

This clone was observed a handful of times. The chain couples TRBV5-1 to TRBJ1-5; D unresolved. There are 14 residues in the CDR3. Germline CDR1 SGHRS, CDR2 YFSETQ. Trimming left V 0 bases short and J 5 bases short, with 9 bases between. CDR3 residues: CASSLESGYQPQHF. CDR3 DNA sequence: TGCGCCAGCAGCTTGGAGTCGGGATATCAGCCCCAGCATTTT.

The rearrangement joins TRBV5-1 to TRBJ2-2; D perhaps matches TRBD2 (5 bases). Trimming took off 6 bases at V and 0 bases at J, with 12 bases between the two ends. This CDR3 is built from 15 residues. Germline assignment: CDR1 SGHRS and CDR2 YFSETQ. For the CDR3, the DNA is TGCGCCAGCAAGGTCGCCGGGGCGAACACCGGGGAGCTGTTTTTT. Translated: CASKVAGANTGELFF. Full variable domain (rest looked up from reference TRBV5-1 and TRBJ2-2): KAGVTQTPRYLIKTRGQQVTLSCSPISGHRSVSWYQQTPGQGLQFLFEYFSETQRNKGNFPGRFSGRQFSNSRSEMNVSTLELGDSALYLCASKVAGANTGELFFGEGSRLTVL.

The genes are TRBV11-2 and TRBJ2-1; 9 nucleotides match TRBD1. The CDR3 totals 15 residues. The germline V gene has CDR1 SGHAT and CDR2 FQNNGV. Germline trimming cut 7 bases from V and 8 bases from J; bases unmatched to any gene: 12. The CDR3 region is CASTLSGTGFYEQFF. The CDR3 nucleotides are TGTGCCAGCACCCTTTCCGGGACAGGGTTCTATGAGCAGTTCTTC.

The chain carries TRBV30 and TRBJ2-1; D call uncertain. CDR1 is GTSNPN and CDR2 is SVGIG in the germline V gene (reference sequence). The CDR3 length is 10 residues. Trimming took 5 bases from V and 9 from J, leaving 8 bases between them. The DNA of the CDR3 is TGTGCCTGGGGCGCAGGTGAGCAGTTCTTC. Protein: CAWGAGEQFF.

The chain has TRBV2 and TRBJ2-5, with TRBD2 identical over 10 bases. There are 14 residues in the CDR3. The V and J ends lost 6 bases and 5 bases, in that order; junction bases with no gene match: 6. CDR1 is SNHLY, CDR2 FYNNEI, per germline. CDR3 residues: CASRSSGGRETQYF. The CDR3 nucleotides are TGTGCCAGCAGGAGTAGCGGGGGGCGGGAGACCCAGTACTTC.

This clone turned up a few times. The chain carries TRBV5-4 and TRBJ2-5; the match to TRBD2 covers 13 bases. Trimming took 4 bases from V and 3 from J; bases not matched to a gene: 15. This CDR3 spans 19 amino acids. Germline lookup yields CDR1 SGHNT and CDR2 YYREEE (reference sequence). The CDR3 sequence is CASSRGLAGVWGVEETQYF. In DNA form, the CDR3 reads TGTGCCAGCAGCCGCGGACTAGCGGGGGTTTGGGGGGTTGAAGAGACCCAGTACTTC. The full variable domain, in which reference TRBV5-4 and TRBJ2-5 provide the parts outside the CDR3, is ETGVTQSPTHLIKTRGQQVTLRCSSQSGHNTVSWYQQALGQGPQFIFQYYREEENGRGNFPPRFSGLQFPNYSSELNVNALELDDSALYLCASSRGLAGVWGVEETQYFGPGTRLLVL.

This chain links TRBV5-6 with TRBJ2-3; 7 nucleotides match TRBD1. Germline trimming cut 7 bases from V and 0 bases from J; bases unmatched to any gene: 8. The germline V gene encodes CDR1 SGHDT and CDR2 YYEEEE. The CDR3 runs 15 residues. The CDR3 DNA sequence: TGTGCCAGCCGAAGGACAGGCGGAAGCACAGATACGCAGTATTTT. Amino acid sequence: CASRRTGGSTDTQYF.

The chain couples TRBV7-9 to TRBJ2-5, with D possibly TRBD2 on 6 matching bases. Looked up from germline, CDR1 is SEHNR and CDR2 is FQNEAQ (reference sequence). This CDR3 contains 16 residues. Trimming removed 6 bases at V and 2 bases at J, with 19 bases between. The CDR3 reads CASRRGEAGRQETQYF. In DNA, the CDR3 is TGTGCCAGCAGGAGGGGCGAGGCGGGGAGACAAGAGACCCAGTACTTC.

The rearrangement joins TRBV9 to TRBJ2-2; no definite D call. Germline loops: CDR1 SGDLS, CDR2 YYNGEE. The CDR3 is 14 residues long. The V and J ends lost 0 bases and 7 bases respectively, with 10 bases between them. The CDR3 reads CASSVEAQNGELFF. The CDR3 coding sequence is TGTGCCAGCAGCGTAGAAGCACAGAACGGGGAGCTGTTTTTT.

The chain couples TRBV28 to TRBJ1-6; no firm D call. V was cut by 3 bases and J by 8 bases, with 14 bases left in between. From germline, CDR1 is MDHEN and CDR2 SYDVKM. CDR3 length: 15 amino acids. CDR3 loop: CASSLEGSMDSPLHF. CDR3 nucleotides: TGTGCCAGCAGTTTGGAGGGTAGTATGGATTCACCCCTCCACTTT.

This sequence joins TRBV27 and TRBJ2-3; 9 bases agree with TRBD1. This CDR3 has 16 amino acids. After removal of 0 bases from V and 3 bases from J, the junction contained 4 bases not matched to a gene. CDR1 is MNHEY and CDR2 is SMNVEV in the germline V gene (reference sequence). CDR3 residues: CASSLSGTGRTDTQYF. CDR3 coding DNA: TGTGCCAGCAGTTTATCGGGGACAGGGCGGACAGATACGCAGTATTTT.

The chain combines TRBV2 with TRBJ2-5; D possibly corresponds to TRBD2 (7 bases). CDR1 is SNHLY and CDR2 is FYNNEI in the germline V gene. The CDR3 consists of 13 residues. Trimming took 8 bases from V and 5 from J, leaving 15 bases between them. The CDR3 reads CASGRGERETQYF. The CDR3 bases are TGTGCCAGCGGGAGGGGGGAGAGGGAGACCCAGTACTTC.

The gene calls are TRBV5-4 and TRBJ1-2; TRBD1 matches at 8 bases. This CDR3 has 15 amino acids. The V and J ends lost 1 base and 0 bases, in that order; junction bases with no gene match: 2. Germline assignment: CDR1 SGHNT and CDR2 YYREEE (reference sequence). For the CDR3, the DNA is TGTGCCAGCAGCTTGCAGGGGGCCGCTAACTATGGCTACACCTTC. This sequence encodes CASSLQGAANYGYTF.

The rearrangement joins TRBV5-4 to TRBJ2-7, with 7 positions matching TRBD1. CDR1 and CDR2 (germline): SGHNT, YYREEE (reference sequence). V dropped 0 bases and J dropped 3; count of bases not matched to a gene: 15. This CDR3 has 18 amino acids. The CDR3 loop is CASSLVTRDRRTVYEQYF. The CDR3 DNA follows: TGTGCCAGCAGCTTGGTAACACGGGACAGAAGGACAGTCTACGAGCAGTACTTC. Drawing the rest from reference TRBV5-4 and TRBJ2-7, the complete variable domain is ETGVTQSPTHLIKTRGQQVTLRCSSQSGHNTVSWYQQALGQGPQFIFQYYREEENGRGNFPPRFSGLQFPNYSSELNVNALELDDSALYLCASSLVTRDRRTVYEQYFGPGTRLTVT.

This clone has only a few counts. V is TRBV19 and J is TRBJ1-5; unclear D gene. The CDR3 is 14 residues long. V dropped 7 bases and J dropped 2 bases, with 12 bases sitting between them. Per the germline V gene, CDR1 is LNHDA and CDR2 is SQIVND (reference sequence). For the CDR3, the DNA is TGTGCCAGTACCCTCGGGCGGGGCAATCAGCCCCAGCATTTT. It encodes CASTLGRGNQPQHF.

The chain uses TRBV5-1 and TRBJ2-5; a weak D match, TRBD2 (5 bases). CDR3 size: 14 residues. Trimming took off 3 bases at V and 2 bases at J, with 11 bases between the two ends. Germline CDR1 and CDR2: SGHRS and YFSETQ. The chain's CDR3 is CASSSLSGQETQYF. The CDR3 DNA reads TGCGCCAGCAGCTCCCTCAGCGGACAAGAGACCCAGTACTTC.